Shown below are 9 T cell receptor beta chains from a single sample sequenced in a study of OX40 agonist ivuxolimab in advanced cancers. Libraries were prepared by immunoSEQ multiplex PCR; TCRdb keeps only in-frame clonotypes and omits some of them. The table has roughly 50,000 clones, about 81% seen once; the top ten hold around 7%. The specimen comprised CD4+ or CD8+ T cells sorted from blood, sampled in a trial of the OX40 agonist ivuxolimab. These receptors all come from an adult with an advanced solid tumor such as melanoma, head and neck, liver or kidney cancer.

The CDR3 spells CAVKKPGQGRNTIYF. The CDR3 bases are TGTGCCGTTAAAAAACCGGGACAGGGAAGAAACACCATATATTTT. The chain joins TRBV19 to TRBJ1-3; TRBD1 aligns across 9 bases. Germline CDR1 is LNHDA and CDR2 is SQIVND (reference sequence). The V and J ends lost 11 bases and 5 bases, in that order; junction bases with no gene match: 13. The CDR3 runs 15 residues. Filled out from reference TRBV19 and TRBJ1-3, the complete variable domain reads DGGITQSPKYLFRKEGQNVTLSCEQNLNHDAMYWYRQDPGQGLRLIYYSQIVNDFQKGDIAEGYSVSREKKESFPLTVTSAQKNPTAFYLCAVKKPGQGRNTIYFGEGSWLTVV.

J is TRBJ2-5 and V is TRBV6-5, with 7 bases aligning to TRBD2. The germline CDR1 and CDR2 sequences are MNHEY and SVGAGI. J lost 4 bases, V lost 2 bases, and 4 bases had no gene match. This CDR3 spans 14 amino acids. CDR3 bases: TGTGCCAGCAGTTACGAGACGGGGGGAGAGACCCAGTACTTC. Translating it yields CASSYETGGETQYF.

CDR3 sequence (DNA): TGTGCCAGCAGCTCGGACAGGGAAAACATAGCCGGGGAGCTGTTTTTT. It specifies CASSSDRENIAGELFF. The gene calls are TRBV5-8 and TRBJ2-2, with TRBD1 identical over 8 bases. Unmatched junction bases numbered 10, after V lost 3 bases and J lost 6 bases. The CDR3 runs to 16 residues. From germline, CDR1 is SGHTS and CDR2 YDEGEE.

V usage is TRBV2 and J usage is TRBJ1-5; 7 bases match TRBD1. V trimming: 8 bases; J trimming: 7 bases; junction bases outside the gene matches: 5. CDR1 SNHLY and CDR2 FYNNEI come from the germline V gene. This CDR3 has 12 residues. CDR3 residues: CASGDRAQPQHF. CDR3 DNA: TGTGCCAGCGGAGACAGGGCCCAGCCCCAGCATTTT.

DNA for the CDR3: TGTGCCAGCAGCTGGGAGACAGATTCCTACTCCTACGAGCAGTACTTC. It codes for CASSWETDSYSYEQYF. V and J are TRBV11-2 and TRBJ2-7; D possibly uses TRBD1 or TRBD2 (5 bases each). The CDR3 has 16 amino acids. V lost 4 bases and J lost 0, with 16 bases in between. Germline CDR1 SGHAT, CDR2 FQNNGV.

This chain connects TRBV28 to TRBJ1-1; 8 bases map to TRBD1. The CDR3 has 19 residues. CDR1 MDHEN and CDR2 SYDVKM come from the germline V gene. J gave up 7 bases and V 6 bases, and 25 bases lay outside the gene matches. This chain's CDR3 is CASSLVIGTGGGSLDEAFF. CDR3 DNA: TGTGCCAGCAGCCTCGTCATCGGGACAGGAGGTGGGTCTCTGGATGAAGCTTTCTTT.

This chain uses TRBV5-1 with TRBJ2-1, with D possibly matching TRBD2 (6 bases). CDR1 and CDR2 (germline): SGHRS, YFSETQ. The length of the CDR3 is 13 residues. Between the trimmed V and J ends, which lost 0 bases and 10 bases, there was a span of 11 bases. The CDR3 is CASSLAGGLEQFF. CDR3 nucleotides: TGCGCCAGCAGCTTGGCCGGGGGATTAGAGCAGTTCTTC. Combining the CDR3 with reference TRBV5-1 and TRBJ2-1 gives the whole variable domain KAGVTQTPRYLIKTRGQQVTLSCSPISGHRSVSWYQQTPGQGLQFLFEYFSETQRNKGNFPGRFSGRQFSNSRSEMNVSTLELGDSALYLCASSLAGGLEQFFGPGTRLTVL.

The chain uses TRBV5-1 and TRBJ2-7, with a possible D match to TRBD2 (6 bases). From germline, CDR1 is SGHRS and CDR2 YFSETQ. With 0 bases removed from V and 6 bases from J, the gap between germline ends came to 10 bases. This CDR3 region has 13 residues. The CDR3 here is CASSLGSGSEQYF. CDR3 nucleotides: TGCGCCAGCAGCTTGGGTAGCGGCAGCGAGCAGTACTTC.

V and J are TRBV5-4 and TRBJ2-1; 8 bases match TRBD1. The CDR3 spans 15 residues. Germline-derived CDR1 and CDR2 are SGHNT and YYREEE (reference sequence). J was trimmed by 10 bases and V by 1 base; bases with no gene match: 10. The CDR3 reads CASSLSGGGSREQFF. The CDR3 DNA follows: TGTGCCAGCAGCTTGTCAGGGGGCGGCTCACGGGAGCAGTTCTTC.